The text below deals with one TCR beta chain. The sample comes from a study of blood T cell repertoires in COVID-19. About the study: Material from acute and convalescent COVID-19 was sourced from the United States, Italy and Spain. T cells, B-cell-depleted T cells, or PBMCs provided the cDNA or gDNA that served as material.

In the authors' methods: Amplified reference gene primers provided the basis for estimating nucleated cell counts. Here immunoSEQ multiplex PCR was the method, and the copy in TCRdb shows in-frame clones only, minus some. The V and J calls and clone size were taken over from that table, and D and trimming were inferred from the DNA. The table records 150,000 or so clones, just over 85% of them present only once. This CDR3 contains 16 residues. J was trimmed by 4 bases and V by 7 bases; bases with no gene match: 13. The chain combines TRBV23-1 with TRBJ2-3, with 8 bases matching TRBD1. TRBV23-1 belongs to the ORF category, with a function that is uncertain. Input material: peripheral blood. The source of this sequence is a man in his 60s with acute or convalescent COVID-19. As DNA, the CDR3 is TGCGCCAGCACCTCCGGGCGGGACAGGAGGGCAGATACGCAGTATTTT. This gives the protein CASTSGRDRRADTQYF.